This is a list of T cell receptor beta chains from one sample in a study of sequential checkpoint blockade in melanoma. Some clones are missing from TCRdb's copy, which holds only in-frame ones; the method was immunoSEQ multiplex PCR. The sample yields over 2,000 clones, roughly 60% seen once. This sample comprised CD8+ T cells sorted from blood (inferred from file names), obtained from a patient given nivolumab and ipilimumab in sequence. These receptors came from a human patient with melanoma. Some clones in this sample may be carry-over from other donors' samples. CDR3s include the opening cysteine and the closing phenylalanine or tryptophan. Each record gives: J gene, D gene, V gene, clone size, CDR3 protein, CDR3 DNA. A D gene is named only where the DNA matches it firmly. Clone size is not always given. Where it is, it says once, few, many or a class for expanded clones.

TRBJ2-7,TRBD1,TRBV10-3,NA,CAISDPGTDSYEQYF,TGTGCCATCAGTGACCCCGGGACAGACTCCTACGAGCAGTACTTC
TRBJ1-6,NA,TRBV6-1,NA,CASTQGTSPLHF,TGTGCCAGCACCCAGGGAACTTCACCCCTCCACTTT
TRBJ2-7,NA,TRBV5-1,NA,CASSLDGGQYF,TGCGCCAGCAGCTTGGATGGCGGGCAGTACTTC
TRBJ2-7,TRBD1,TRBV12-5,NA,CASAGQQRYEQYF,TGTGCTAGTGCGGGACAGCAACGCTACGAGCAGTACTTC
TRBJ2-7,TRBD1,TRBV27,NA,CASSSRPGTGLSSYEQYF,TGTGCCAGCAGTTCCCGTCCCGGGACAGGGTTGAGCTCCTACGAGCAGTACTTC
TRBJ1-2,NA,TRBV27,few,CASSLSRGGADGYTF,TGTGCCAGCAGTTTATCGAGAGGGGGGGCGGATGGCTACACCTTC
TRBJ1-2,NA,TRBV2,few,CASSHPGEGTNYGYTF,TGTGCCAGCAGTCATCCCGGGGAGGGGACCAACTATGGCTACACCTTC
TRBJ1-2,TRBD1,TRBV6-6,NA,CASTMGQGDGYTF,TGTGCCAGCACCATGGGACAGGGGGATGGCTACACCTTC
TRBJ2-7,NA,TRBV7-2,NA,CASTFMGRGDEQYF,TGTGCCAGCACCTTCATGGGCAGGGGAGACGAGCAGTACTTC
TRBJ2-7,NA,TRBV27,few,CASTGQGEQYF,TGTGCCAGCACAGGGCAGGGAGAGCAGTACTTC
TRBJ2-7,TRBD1,TRBV5-1,once,CASSLAGGWYEQYF,TGCGCCAGCAGCTTGGCAGGGGGCTGGTACGAGCAGTACTTC
TRBJ1-1,TRBD1,TRBV29-1,NA,CSVVGQGGTEAFF,TGCAGCGTCGTCGGACAGGGGGGTACTGAAGCTTTCTTT
TRBJ1-1,NA,TRBV19,NA,CASSPDTYRNTEAFF,TGTGCCAGTAGTCCAGACACCTACCGGAACACTGAAGCTTTCTTT
TRBJ2-2,TRBD2,TRBV2,large,CASSDLRTSLDGELFF,TGTGCCAGCAGTGACCTAAGGACTAGCCTGGACGGGGAGCTGTTTTTT
TRBJ1-6,TRBD1,TRBV6-5,few,CASSGGTDSSPLHF,TGTGCCAGCAGTGGGGGGACAGACAGTTCACCCCTCCACTTT
TRBJ2-6,NA,TRBV27,NA,CASSFSGISGANVLTF,TGTGCCAGCAGTTTCTCAGGGATCTCTGGGGCCAACGTCCTGACTTTC
TRBJ2-1,TRBD2,TRBV7-9,few,CASSPRRLAGTYNEQFF,TGTGCCAGCAGCCCCAGGAGACTAGCGGGGACCTACAATGAGCAGTTCTTC
TRBJ2-7,TRBD1,TRBV5-6,NA,CASSSGQYYEQYF,TGTGCCAGCAGCTCGGGACAGTACTACGAGCAGTACTTC
TRBJ2-7,TRBD2,TRBV4-2,NA,CASSQDPVSGGTYEQYF,TGTGCCAGCAGCCAAGATCCGGTTAGCGGGGGGACATACGAGCAGTACTTC
TRBJ2-7,NA,TRBV10-3,NA,CAISDSYEQYF,TGTGCCATCAGTGACTCGTACGAGCAGTACTTC
TRBJ2-7,TRBD1,TRBV6-5,NA,CASSGWDRAYEQYF,TGTGCCAGCAGTGGGTGGGACAGGGCGTACGAGCAGTACTTC
TRBJ1-1,TRBD1,TRBV5-6,NA,CASSLWTGGITEAFF,TGTGCCAGCAGCTTATGGACAGGGGGAATTACTGAAGCTTTCTTT
TRBJ1-1,NA,TRBV4-3,NA,CASSQGLSGHTEAFF,TGCGCCAGCAGCCAAGGCCTTAGTGGTCACACTGAAGCTTTCTTT
TRBJ2-7,NA,TRBV10-3,NA,CAIGGAQTGPEQYF,TGTGCCATCGGAGGAGCGCAGACAGGACCCGAGCAGTACTTC
TRBJ1-3,NA,TRBV5-1,NA,CASSLEGQAGNTIYF,TGCGCCAGCAGCTTGGAGGGGCAGGCCGGAAACACCATATATTTT
TRBJ2-7,NA,TRBV13,NA,CASSLGPSSYEQYF,TGTGCCAGCAGCTTAGGCCCGAGCTCCTACGAGCAGTACTTC
TRBJ2-7,TRBD1,TRBV4-1,NA,CASSQGDRGYEQYF,TGCGCCAGCAGCCAAGGGGACAGGGGTTACGAGCAGTACTTC
TRBJ1-3,TRBD1,TRBV15,NA,CATSRPGTAGNTIYF,TGTGCCACCAGCAGGCCCGGGACAGCTGGAAACACCATATATTTT
TRBJ1-5,TRBD1,TRBV15,NA,CATSTTLQGVGNQPQHF,TGTGCCACCAGCACAACCTTACAGGGGGTCGGCAATCAGCCCCAGCATTTT
TRBJ2-7,TRBD1,TRBV6-6,NA,CASSYPSGGIYEQYF,TGTGCCAGCAGTTACCCGTCAGGGGGCATATACGAGCAGTACTTC
TRBJ2-7,TRBD1,TRBV12-5,NA,CASAGQQRYEQYF,TGTGCTAGTGCGGGACAGCAACGCTACGAGCAGTACTTC
TRBJ1-5,NA,TRBV6-6,NA,CASSYEGFSNQPQHF,TGTGCCAGCAGTTACGAGGGTTTCAGCAATCAGCCCCAGCATTTT
TRBJ1-3,NA,TRBV9,NA,CASSVAVRNTIYF,TGTGCCAGCAGCGTGGCAGTGCGAAACACCATATATTTT
TRBJ1-1,TRBD1,TRBV27,NA,CASSGTGWAEAFF,TGTGCCAGCAGTGGGACAGGTTGGGCTGAAGCTTTCTTT
TRBJ2-5,TRBD2,TRBV4-3,NA,CASSQVRGGSETQYF,TGCGCCAGCAGCCAAGTCCGGGGGGGATCGGAGACCCAGTACTTC
TRBJ1-1,TRBD1,TRBV19,NA,CASSYRGYTEAFF,TGTGCCAGTAGTTACAGGGGGTATACTGAAGCTTTCTTT
TRBJ2-7,TRBD2,TRBV9,NA,CASSVGLAGNEQYF,TGTGCCAGCAGCGTCGGGTTAGCGGGGAACGAGCAGTACTTC
TRBJ1-2,NA,TRBV16,medium-sized,CASSHRVYGYTF,TGTGCCAGCAGCCACAGGGTTTATGGCTACACCTTC
TRBJ2-1,TRBD2,TRBV11-2,NA,CASSVSGGAYNEQFF,TGTGCCAGCAGCGTAAGCGGGGGGGCTTACAATGAGCAGTTCTTC
TRBJ1-2,NA,TRBV19,NA,CASSTGSGVGYGYTF,TGTGCCAGTAGTACGGGTTCAGGGGTCGGCTATGGCTACACCTTC
TRBJ1-2,NA,TRBV18,NA,CASSLQGYRNYGYTF,TGTGCCAGCTCCCTACAGGGTTATCGGAACTATGGCTACACCTTC
TRBJ1-1,NA,TRBV11-3,NA,CASSLMREIRVWNTEAFF,TGTGCCAGCAGCTTAATGAGGGAAATACGAGTGTGGAACACTGAAGCTTTCTTT